The rows below give T cell receptor beta chains drawn from one sample of a study of cytomegalovirus exposure and HLA in healthy donors. Assay: immunoSEQ multiplex PCR; the TCRdb copy retains only in-frame clones and omits some. The profile shows under 150,000 clones, roughly 86% of them singletons. The sequenced material came from PBMCs. These receptors were collected from a man aged 18 to 30 in good health and CMV-seronegative. The CDR3 runs from the conserved cysteine through the conserved F or W. Fields, in order: J gene, V gene, D gene, CDR3 protein. D genes are given only for firm matches.

j_gene: TRBJ2-1
v_gene: TRBV14
d_gene: -
CDR3aa: CASSQEKISSYNEQFF

j_gene: TRBJ1-1
v_gene: TRBV5-1
d_gene: TRBD1
CDR3aa: CASSPGQTNTEAFF

j_gene: TRBJ2-7
v_gene: TRBV19
d_gene: TRBD1
CDR3aa: CASGDSGNEQYF

j_gene: TRBJ1-4
v_gene: TRBV6-1
d_gene: -
CDR3aa: CASSGGEIEKLFF

j_gene: TRBJ2-5
v_gene: TRBV5-5
d_gene: -
CDR3aa: CASSLRQQETQYF

j_gene: TRBJ2-3
v_gene: TRBV5-1
d_gene: TRBD2
CDR3aa: CASQRETTDTQYF

j_gene: TRBJ1-4
v_gene: TRBV28
d_gene: -
CDR3aa: CASSFPRGGLNEKLFF

j_gene: TRBJ1-2
v_gene: TRBV7-2
d_gene: TRBD1
CDR3aa: CASSAQGTGSYGYTF

j_gene: TRBJ2-7
v_gene: TRBV19
d_gene: -
CDR3aa: CASSFGHHYEQYF

j_gene: TRBJ1-2
v_gene: TRBV19
d_gene: TRBD1
CDR3aa: CASSTRTGNPYGYTF

j_gene: TRBJ1-1
v_gene: TRBV19
d_gene: -
CDR3aa: CASSLNRDINTEAFF

j_gene: TRBJ1-5
v_gene: TRBV29-1
d_gene: -
CDR3aa: CSVEGQNPGQPQHF

j_gene: TRBJ1-2
v_gene: TRBV5-5
d_gene: -
CDR3aa: CASSLDGNYGYTF

j_gene: TRBJ2-2
v_gene: TRBV7-8
d_gene: -
CDR3aa: CASSWRDSNTGELFF

j_gene: TRBJ2-2
v_gene: TRBV5-1
d_gene: TRBD1
CDR3aa: CASSGQGGPNTGELFF

j_gene: TRBJ2-7
v_gene: TRBV21-1
d_gene: -
CDR3aa: CASTQVSSYEQYF

j_gene: TRBJ2-3
v_gene: TRBV23-1
d_gene: TRBD2
CDR3aa: CASSQTSGGTDTQYF

j_gene: TRBJ2-1
v_gene: TRBV11-3
d_gene: -
CDR3aa: CASTPGGGAYNEQFF

j_gene: TRBJ1-2
v_gene: TRBV28
d_gene: -
CDR3aa: CASSLALRENGYTF

j_gene: TRBJ2-2
v_gene: TRBV5-1
d_gene: TRBD1
CDR3aa: CASSSPRDRGIANTGELFF

j_gene: TRBJ1-5
v_gene: TRBV4-2
d_gene: -
CDR3aa: CASSQVGGSGGNQPQHF

j_gene: TRBJ1-1
v_gene: TRBV7-2
d_gene: -
CDR3aa: CASSLTVYFGTEAFF

j_gene: TRBJ1-1
v_gene: TRBV2
d_gene: -
CDR3aa: CASMEGENTEAFF

j_gene: TRBJ2-1
v_gene: TRBV19
d_gene: TRBD1
CDR3aa: CASSHWARGLTEQFF

j_gene: TRBJ2-1
v_gene: TRBV9
d_gene: -
CDR3aa: CASSVAPYSDEQFF

j_gene: TRBJ1-1
v_gene: TRBV7-8
d_gene: -
CDR3aa: CASSPRSSVLNTEAFF

j_gene: TRBJ2-7
v_gene: TRBV19
d_gene: -
CDR3aa: CASSRDNSYEQYF

j_gene: TRBJ2-3
v_gene: TRBV11-2
d_gene: -
CDR3aa: CASNPSAGRNTQYF